The next 18 T cell receptor beta chains were all read from a single sample in a study of shared clonotypes between healthy human individuals. Produced via immunoSEQ multiplex PCR; TCRdb's table is partial and in-frame only. This sample has about 1.4 million clones, with around 97% found just once. The sample was naive CD4+ T cells sorted from blood. Subset defined: CD45RA+ positively selected. These receptor sequences come from a man younger than 45 in good health.

The chain is built from TRBV6-4 and TRBJ2-7; TRBD2 matches at 12 bases. V shed 6 bases, J shed 4 bases, and the junction held 7 bases outside the gene matches. Germline V lookup: CDR1 MRHNA, CDR2 SNTAGT. The CDR3 is 15 amino acids. The CDR3 DNA reads TGTGCCAGCAGACCGACCCTAGCGGGAGGGTACGAGCAGTACTTC. This codes for CASRPTLAGGYEQYF.

The genes are TRBV9 and TRBJ1-1; tentative D call: TRBD1 (5 bases). V lost 2 bases and J lost 1, with 9 bases in between. Germline V gene lookup returns CDR1 SGDLS and CDR2 YYNGEE. The CDR3 has 14 residues. CDR3: CASSVPGKNTEAFF. DNA of the CDR3: TGTGCCAGCAGCGTCCCAGGGAAGAACACTGAAGCTTTCTTT.

V and J are TRBV7-9 and TRBJ2-1, with 9 bases matching TRBD2. CDR1 is SEHNR, CDR2 FQNEAQ, per germline (reference sequence). The CDR3 runs to 18 residues. The V and J ends lost 0 bases and 1 base, in that order; junction bases with no gene match: 7. The CDR3 bases are TGTGCCAGCAGCTTAGCGGTGGGTGCGGGAGGGTCCTACAATGAGCAGTTCTTC. Its protein product is CASSLAVGAGGSYNEQFF.

CDR3 amino acids: CASSPLTRLGADYEQYF. The DNA of the CDR3 is TGTGCCAGCAGTCCCTTGACGAGACTAGGCGCAGACTACGAGCAGTACTTC. The chain uses TRBV27 and TRBJ2-7, with D tentatively TRBD2 (6 bases). CDR1 is MNHEY, CDR2 SMNVEV, per germline (reference sequence). V was cut by 5 bases and J by 3 bases, with 23 bases left in between. CDR3 size: 17 residues.

There are a few counts of this clone. Here the CDR3 DNA reads TGTGCCAGCAGCCCGACCGGGACAGGGGGCAATGAGCAGTTCTTC. As protein: CASSPTGTGGNEQFF. The chain joins TRBV4-2 to TRBJ2-1; 11 bases line up with TRBD1. V lost 4 bases and J lost 6; bases outside the gene matches: 5. This CDR3 has 15 residues. Germline CDR1 LGHNA, CDR2 YNFKEQ.

The CDR3 loop is CASRGLAGHEQYF. In DNA, the CDR3 is TGTGCCAGCAGGGGACTAGCGGGCCACGAGCAGTACTTC. The genes are TRBV6-5 and TRBJ2-7, with TRBD2 matching over 12 bases. Trimming removed 6 bases from V and 5 bases from J; junction bases left unmatched: 2. Per the germline V gene, CDR1 is MNHEY and CDR2 is SVGAGI. The CDR3 contains 13 residues.

The chain carries TRBV7-2 and TRBJ1-1; D unclear. Trimming shortened V by 8 bases and J by 0 bases, and 10 bases separated the two germline ends. The CDR3 covers 13 residues. CDR1 is SGHTA and CDR2 is FQGNSA in the germline V gene. The CDR3 DNA follows: TGTGCCAGCTCGAGAGAGATGAACACTGAAGCTTTCTTT. Translating gives CASSREMNTEAFF. The full variable domain, with the rest looked up from reference TRBV7-2 and TRBJ1-1, is GAGVSQSPSNKVTEKGKDVELRCDPISGHTALYWYRQSLGQGLEFLIYFQGNSAPDKSGLPSDRFSAERTGGSVSTLTIQRTQQEDSAVYLCASSREMNTEAFFGQGTRLTVV.

This clone was seen just once. The rearrangement links TRBV15 to TRBJ2-7, with 7 bases that match TRBD2. Per the germline V gene, CDR1 is LNHNV and CDR2 is YYDKDF (reference sequence). V shed 5 bases and J 5 bases; nucleotides not matched to a gene: 6. CDR3 length: 13 residues. CDR3 region: CATSLRLADEQYF. CDR3 nucleotide sequence: TGTGCCACCAGCCTCCGACTAGCTGACGAGCAGTACTTC.

The chain carries TRBV6-9 and TRBJ2-3, with 8 bases matching TRBD1. With V trimmed by 3 bases and J by 6 bases, 2 bases remained unmatched. The length of the CDR3 is 13 residues. The germline V gene encodes CDR1 MNHGY and CDR2 SVAAGI. Here the CDR3 DNA reads TGTGCCAGCAGTTACCGACAGGGGGATACGCAGTATTTT. This encodes CASSYRQGDTQYF.

The rearrangement links TRBV9 to TRBJ2-1; weak D call: TRBD2 (5 bases). This CDR3 region has 17 residues. Trimming stripped 4 bases from V and 0 bases from J, with 17 bases between. Germline lookup yields CDR1 SGDLS and CDR2 YYNGEE. In DNA form, the CDR3 reads TGTGCCAGCAGCCTTGATCCTAGCCCGAGCTCCTACAATGAGCAGTTCTTC. Its translation is CASSLDPSPSSYNEQFF.

This clone showed up just once. The chain joins TRBV6-5 to TRBJ2-1; D is ambiguous. CDR1 MNHEY and CDR2 SVGAGI come from the germline V gene. V lost 2 bases and J lost 7, with 6 bases in between. This CDR3 region has 12 residues. Here the CDR3 DNA reads TGTGCCAGCAGTTACAGTCTTAATGAGCAGTTCTTC. Translated, it gives CASSYSLNEQFF.

This chain uses TRBV28 with TRBJ1-1; unclear D gene. Looked up from germline, CDR1 is MDHEN and CDR2 is SYDVKM. This CDR3 comprises 15 residues. V lost 5 bases to trimming and J lost 5 bases, with 18 bases between them. The CDR3 loop reads CASSPLTRGTTEAFF. CDR3 in DNA: TGTGCCAGCAGTCCGTTGACACGTGGTACGACTGAAGCTTTCTTT. The whole variable domain, remainder taken from reference TRBV28 and TRBJ1-1, is DVKVTQSSRYLVKRTGEKVFLECVQDMDHENMFWYRQDPGLGLRLIYFSYDVKMKEKGDIPEGYSVSREKKERFSLILESASTNQTSMYLCASSPLTRGTTEAFFGQGTRLTVV.

The genes are TRBV6-1 and TRBJ2-1; the match to TRBD2 covers 7 bases. J gave up 5 bases and V 2 bases, and 6 bases lay outside the gene matches. Germline CDR1 MNHNS, CDR2 SASEGT. The CDR3 runs 15 residues. This CDR3 is CASSESGTPNNEQFF. The CDR3 bases are TGTGCCAGCAGTGAAAGCGGGACCCCTAACAATGAGCAGTTCTTC.

The chain combines TRBV27 with TRBJ2-1; 10 nucleotides align to TRBD2. V lost 3 bases to trimming and J lost 5 bases; unmatched junction nucleotides: 10. The length of the CDR3 is 17 residues. Looked up from germline, CDR1 is MNHEY and CDR2 is SMNVEV (reference sequence). CDR3 residues: CASSFSRLLAGNNEQFF. The CDR3 region has the DNA TGTGCCAGCAGTTTCTCCAGACTACTAGCGGGGAACAATGAGCAGTTCTTC.

A word on this clone: The identical CDR3 is also encoded by other nucleotide sequences in the sample. The chain recombines TRBV2 with TRBJ2-3; D is ambiguous. This CDR3 comprises 12 residues. The V end was cut by 0 bases, the J end by 4 bases, with 2 bases between. Germline V gene data show CDR1 as SNHLY and CDR2 as FYNNEI. The CDR3 DNA sequence: TGTGCCAGCAGTGAAGCGCCAGATACGCAGTATTTT. It codes for CASSEAPDTQYF.

This clone has just one count. V and J are TRBV20-1 and TRBJ2-1; no definite D call. The CDR3 contains 11 residues. The germline V gene encodes CDR1 DFQATT and CDR2 SNEGSKA (reference sequence). V was cut by 6 bases and J by 13 bases, with 16 bases left in between. CDR3 loop: CSAREAGHQFF. The CDR3 DNA is TGCAGTGCCCGCGAGGCAGGCCACCAGTTCTTC.

This chain joins TRBV7-2 and TRBJ2-7; weak D call: TRBD1 (5 bases). V lost 5 bases to trimming and J lost 3 bases, with 17 bases between them. Germline V gives CDR1 SGHTA, CDR2 FQGNSA. The length of the CDR3 is 15 residues. The CDR3 is CASSAQGKAIYEQYF. Here the CDR3 DNA reads TGTGCCAGCAGCGCCCAGGGAAAGGCTATCTACGAGCAGTACTTC.

This chain links TRBV4-2 with TRBJ2-7, with D hard to call. The CDR3 length is 14 residues. CDR1 is LGHNA and CDR2 is YNFKEQ in the germline V gene. Trimming pared 1 base from V and 1 base from J, leaving 8 bases between. CDR3 region: CASSQGIRSYEQYF. CDR3 in DNA: TGTGCCAGCAGCCAAGGGATTAGATCCTACGAGCAGTACTTC.